The 28 T cell receptor beta chains below come from one sample, sequenced in a study of blood T cells in healthy people across ages. Using a J-beta primer mix together with a sample-barcoded 5' primer, a second PCR was run for about 6 to 12 cycles. Each CDR3 protein is one row after TCRdb ran MiXCR on the 5' RACE reads. The sample contains approximately 350,000 distinct CDR3 sequences, roughly half of which appear only once. Sample: blood. The receptors derive from a man in his sixties in good health.

The chain recombines TRBV7-8 with TRBJ2-1; no reliable D call. The V end lost 5 bases, the J end lost 8 bases, and 13 bases lay between the germline ends. This CDR3 is 13 amino acids long. CDR1 is SGHVS, CDR2 FQNEAQ, per germline. This CDR3 reads CASSQSPRDEQFF. The CDR3 DNA follows: TGTGCCAGCAGCCAAAGCCCCCGGGATGAGCAGTTCTTC.

This clonotype was detected only a few times. This chain uses TRBV21-1 with TRBJ2-3; the D call TRBD1 from the table was never checked on the DNA. TRBV21-1 is reported as a pseudogene. The CDR3 extends over 14 amino acids. CDR3 region: CASSPPQGTDTQYF. The DNA of the CDR3 is TGTGCCAGCAGCCCCCCCCAGGGCACAGATACGCAGTATTTT.

This clonotype was picked up a small number of times. J is TRBJ2-5 and V is TRBV24-1, with D tentatively TRBD1 (6 bases). V lost 4 bases, J lost 2 bases, and 7 bases lay in between. Germline CDR1 and CDR2: KGHDR and SFDVKD. This CDR3 contains 13 residues. The CDR3 coding sequence is TGTGCCACCAGTGAAGGGGGTCAAGAGACCCAGTACTTC. Amino acid sequence: CATSEGGQETQYF.

This clonotype showed up just a few times. The rearrangement joins TRBV6-2 or TRBV6-3 to TRBJ2-5, with D possibly matching TRBD1 (5 bases). V was clipped by 0 bases and J by 0 bases, with 8 bases between them. The germline CDR1 and CDR2 sequences are MNHEY and SVGEGT. The CDR3 runs to 15 residues. Written as DNA, the CDR3 is TGTGCCAGCAGTTACTCAGGGGTGTACCAAGAGACCCAGTACTTC. Residues: CASSYSGVYQETQYF.

This clonotype was seen many times. This chain uses TRBV4-2 with TRBJ2-5; 14 bases match TRBD2. V shed 4 bases and J 0 bases; nucleotides not matched to a gene: 1. Germline CDR1 and CDR2: LGHNA and YNFKEQ. The CDR3 contains 16 residues. CDR3 residues: CASSPTSGRDQETQYF. The CDR3 bases are TGTGCCAGCAGCCCGACTAGCGGGAGGGACCAAGAGACCCAGTACTTC.

The J gene is TRBJ2-5, the V gene TRBV4-3, with 8 bases identical to TRBD1. The DNA end favors TRBJ2-7, so the J call may be wrong. This CDR3 is built from 13 residues. Germline V lookup: CDR1 LGHNA, CDR2 YSLEER. CDR3 sequence: CASSHHRGYEQYF. In DNA, the CDR3 is TGCGCCAGCAGCCACCACAGGGGGTACGAGCAGTACTTC.

The CDR3 region has the DNA TGCGCCAGCAGCCCCGACTATAGCGGGGGGCGTAGTTTTGAGCAGTTCTTC. It codes for CASSPDYSGGRSFEQFF. V usage is TRBV4-1 and J usage is TRBJ2-1; 10 nucleotides match TRBD2. In germline, CDR1 is MGHRA, CDR2 YSYEKL. There are 17 residues in the CDR3. The ends lost 4 bases at V and 9 bases at J; junction bases unmatched: 15.

The V gene is TRBV24-1, the J gene TRBJ1-2; D call uncertain. Trimming removed 2 bases at V and 8 bases at J, with 8 bases between. The CDR3 runs 12 residues. CDR1 is KGHDR, CDR2 SFDVKD, per germline. The CDR3 DNA follows: TGTGCCACCAGTGATTCCCTTGCGGGCTACACCTTC. Its translation is CATSDSLAGYTF.

In this sample, this clonotype turned up a few times. The rearrangement links TRBV20-1 to TRBJ2-6, with no clear D. In germline, CDR1 is DFQATT, CDR2 SNEGSKA (reference sequence). Between the trimmed V and J ends, which lost 6 bases and 4 bases, there was a span of 10 bases. This CDR3 spans 13 amino acids. The CDR3, as DNA: TGCAGTGCCCGCGACCTCGGGGCCAACGTCCTGACTTTC. Encoded protein: CSARDLGANVLTF.

Many counts were recorded for this clonotype. The V and J genes are TRBV6-2 or TRBV6-3 and TRBJ2-7; maybe TRBD2 (5 bases). The CDR3 sequence is 14 residues long. Trimming left V 6 bases short and J 4 bases short, with 16 bases between. Germline V gives CDR1 MNHEY, CDR2 SVGEGT. The CDR3 sequence is CASSLDRGRYEQYF. Here the CDR3 DNA reads TGTGCCAGCAGCTTAGATCGGGGTAGATACGAGCAGTACTTC.

The chain uses TRBV20-1 and TRBJ2-1; TRBD2 aligns across 12 bases. Germline trimming cut 0 bases from V and 5 bases from J; bases unmatched to any gene: 8. This CDR3 is built from 17 residues. Looked up from germline, CDR1 is DFQATT and CDR2 is SNEGSKA (reference sequence). The CDR3 loop reads CSARDPRLAGAHNEQFF. The CDR3 DNA follows: TGCAGTGCTAGAGATCCAAGACTAGCGGGGGCCCACAATGAGCAGTTCTTC.

V usage is TRBV20-1 and J usage is TRBJ2-7; 12 positions match TRBD2. The CDR3 consists of 12 residues. The V and J ends lost 8 bases and 3 bases, in that order; junction bases with no gene match: 2. The germline V gene encodes CDR1 DFQATT and CDR2 SNEGSKA (reference sequence). For the CDR3, the DNA is TGCAGTACGACTAGCGGGAGCTACGAGCAGTACTTC. It yields the protein CSTTSGSYEQYF.

In its sample, this clonotype was seen once. This sequence joins TRBV11-2 and TRBJ2-1; D might be TRBD2 (7 bases). Trimming removed 5 bases from V and 3 bases from J, with 14 bases in between. In germline, CDR1 is SGHAT, CDR2 FQNNGV. The CDR3 loop spans 15 amino acids. The CDR3 loop reads CASSPAGALYNEQFF. Written as DNA, the CDR3 is TGTGCCAGCAGCCCCGCGGGGGCCCTCTACAATGAGCAGTTCTTC.

This clonotype was detected a few times. The chain has TRBV12-3 or TRBV12-4 and TRBJ2-1; no definite D call. The CDR3 runs to 13 residues. V was clipped by 2 bases and J by 9 bases, with 11 bases between them. The CDR3 region is CASSLSERSEQFF. CDR3 nucleotides: TGTGCCAGCAGTTTATCGGAGAGGTCTGAGCAGTTCTTC.

This clonotype has more than one count but fewer than ten. The V and J genes are TRBV20-1 and TRBJ2-3; TRBD2 aligns across 9 bases. Germline-derived CDR1 and CDR2 are DFQATT and SNEGSKA (reference sequence). The CDR3 is 15 residues long. The ends lost 3 bases at V and 4 bases at J; junction bases unmatched: 8. CDR3 coding DNA: TGCAGTGCTAGTCGGCGGGGGGGCCCCGCAGATACGCAGTATTTT. Protein: CSASRRGGPADTQYF.

This chain joins TRBV5-4 and TRBJ2-7; 11 bases map to TRBD1. V trimming: 5 bases; J trimming: 3 bases; junction bases outside the gene matches: 10. Germline assignment: CDR1 SGHNT and CDR2 YYREEE (reference sequence). The CDR3 is 16 residues long. CDR3 sequence: CASSLMGQGENYEQYF. Written as DNA, the CDR3 is TGTGCCAGCAGTTTAATGGGACAGGGGGAAAACTACGAGCAGTACTTC.

CDR3 sequence: CASRVGDRGNSPLHF. The CDR3 nucleotides read TGTGCCAGCAGGGTAGGGGACAGGGGTAATTCACCCCTCCACTTT. The V gene is TRBV12-3 or TRBV12-4, the J gene TRBJ1-6; 10 bases are shared with TRBD1. The CDR3 totals 15 residues. Germline trimming cut 6 bases from V and 6 bases from J; bases unmatched to any gene: 5.

The chain uses TRBV27 and TRBJ2-7, with D possibly matching TRBD1 (6 bases). CDR1 and CDR2 from the germline V gene are MNHEY and SMNVEV (reference sequence). The CDR3 covers 14 residues. With 3 bases removed from V and 1 base from J, the gap between germline ends came to 10 bases. The CDR3 protein is CASSFSDSSYEQYF. CDR3 in DNA: TGTGCCAGCAGTTTTTCGGACAGTTCCTACGAGCAGTACTTC.

This clonotype was seen more than once but under ten times. The genes are TRBV27 and TRBJ2-1; a weak D match, TRBD1 (7 bases). Germline V CDR1 and CDR2: MNHEY, SMNVEV (reference sequence). This CDR3 has 16 residues. V lost 4 bases, J lost 8 bases, and 21 bases lay in between. The CDR3 DNA reads as TGTGCCAGCAGTTGGGTGGGTCTGGAGGGGGCCGATGAGCAGTTCTTC. Encoded protein: CASSWVGLEGADEQFF.

V and J are TRBV3-1 and TRBJ2-3; 10 nucleotides line up with TRBD2. The germline CDR1 and CDR2 sequences are LGHDT and YNNKEL (reference sequence). Trimming took 2 bases from V and 2 from J; bases not matched to a gene: 4. This CDR3 comprises 16 residues. The CDR3 DNA reads as TGTGCCAGCAGCCAATTAGCGGGGGGCTTCACAGATACGCAGTATTTT. This sequence encodes CASSQLAGGFTDTQYF.

The chain recombines TRBV6-5 with TRBJ2-5; D is possibly TRBD2 (5 bases). The J call may be faulty, since TRBJ2-7 better matches the DNA end. This CDR3 spans 15 amino acids. Per the germline V gene, CDR1 is MNHEY and CDR2 is SVGAGI. The DNA of the CDR3 is TGTGCCAGCAGTTACCCCTATCGGGGTCTCTACGAGCAGTACTTC. Translation: CASSYPYRGLYEQYF.

The V gene is TRBV20-1, the J gene TRBJ2-3; 13 positions match TRBD2. Trimming at V came to 6 bases and at J to 8 bases, leaving 8 bases not matched to a gene. The CDR3 length is 14 residues. CDR1 is DFQATT and CDR2 is SNEGSKA in the germline V gene (reference sequence). The DNA of the CDR3 is TGCAGTGCGAAACTAGCGGGAGGGCCGGGTACGCAGTATTTT. Its translation: CSAKLAGGPGTQYF.

The V call is TRBV20-1, the J call TRBJ1-4; D possibly corresponds to TRBD1 (5 bases). Germline V CDR1 and CDR2: DFQATT, SNEGSKA (reference sequence). Between the trimmed V and J ends, which lost 6 bases and 8 bases, there was a span of 19 bases. CDR3 size: 14 residues. CDR3 sequence: CSAPNPGRGEKLFF. CDR3 bases: TGCAGTGCCCCTAACCCAGGGCGAGGGGAAAAACTGTTTTTT.

This clonotype was seen a single time. The genes are TRBV7-2 and TRBJ2-7; 9 bases fit TRBD1. Germline V gene sequence: CDR1 SGHTA, CDR2 FQGNSA. With V trimmed by 0 bases and J by 0 bases, 3 bases remained unmatched. The CDR3 runs 16 residues. In nucleotides, the CDR3 is TGTGCCAGCAGCTTAGCGGACAGGGGTAGCTCCTACGAGCAGTACTTC. This encodes CASSLADRGSSYEQYF.

The CDR3 loop reads CASRPDRGSYNEQYF. The DNA of the CDR3 is TGTGCCAGCAGACCTGACAGGGGGTCTTACAATGAGCAGTACTTC. The V gene is TRBV7-2, the J gene TRBJ2-5; 9 nucleotides match TRBD1. V lost 6 bases, J lost 11 bases, and 16 bases stayed unmatched. This CDR3 is 15 amino acids long. In germline, CDR1 is SGHTA, CDR2 FQGNSA.

The chain joins TRBV6-2 or TRBV6-3 to TRBJ2-1, with a possible D match to TRBD2 (6 bases). The germline V gene has CDR1 MNHEY and CDR2 SVGEGT. Trimming stripped 6 bases from V and 4 bases from J, with 22 bases between. The CDR3 length is 17 residues. The CDR3 DNA reads as TGTGCCAGCAGCGAGAAAATTAGCGGAAGACTTTACAATGAGCAGTTCTTC. Translated, it gives CASSEKISGRLYNEQFF.

V is TRBV6-1 and J is TRBJ1-1; TRBD1 agrees at 7 bases. Germline V lookup: CDR1 MNHNS, CDR2 SASEGT. Losses at the gene ends were 6 bases for V and 4 bases for J; bases not matched to a gene: 11. The CDR3 length is 15 residues. The chain's CDR3 is CASRRNPDRFTEAFF. CDR3 DNA: TGTGCCAGCAGAAGAAACCCGGACAGGTTCACTGAAGCTTTCTTT.

The CDR3, as DNA: TGTGCCAGCAGCGCTATAAGCGGGAGGGCCGTAGAGACCCAGTACTTC. It yields the protein CASSAISGRAVETQYF. The chain employs TRBV6-2 or TRBV6-3 and TRBJ2-5, with 10 bases fitting TRBD2. Trimming removed 6 bases from V and 4 bases from J; junction bases left unmatched: 11. The CDR3 runs 16 residues. Germline lookup yields CDR1 MNHEY and CDR2 SVGEGT.